This T cell receptor (beta chain) was profiled in a study of T cells in Graves' hyperthyroidism and ophthalmopathy. The wider study: Peripheral blood was collected at initial diagnosis, before any treatment.

PBMCs were sourced from around 10 ml fresh peripheral blood. This clonotype was recorded many times. Its specificity is not known. Germline CDR1 MNHEY, CDR2 SMNVEV (reference sequence). CDR3 length: 15 residues. Trimming cost V 2 bases and J 5 bases, with 16 bases left between them. Study-level results: Most thyroid clonotypes expanded above 0.001 were also detected in blood.

Amplification targeted TCR beta CDR3 regions from RNA transcripts. In the first-round RT-PCR of the TCR CDR3, the HTBI primer set was used. TCRdb reprocessed the multiplex PCR reads with MiXCR, giving one entry per CDR3 protein. This table holds about 350,000 distinct CDR3 sequences, approximately 18% found once. This chain connects TRBV27 to TRBJ2-7; D not resolved. Material for sequencing was blood. The receptor was derived from a woman in her thirties or forties with Graves' ophthalmopathy. In DNA, the CDR3 is TGTGCCAGCAGTTTAACCTACAACCCCTTGAACGAGCAGTACTTC. Encoded protein: CASSLTYNPLNEQYF.